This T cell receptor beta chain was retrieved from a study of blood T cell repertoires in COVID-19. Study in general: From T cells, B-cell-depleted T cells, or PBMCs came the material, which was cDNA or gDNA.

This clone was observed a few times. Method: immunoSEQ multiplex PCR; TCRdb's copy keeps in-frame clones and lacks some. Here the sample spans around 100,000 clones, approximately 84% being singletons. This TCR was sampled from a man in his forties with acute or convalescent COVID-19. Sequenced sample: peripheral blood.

The CDR3 nucleotides are TGCAGTGCTAGATCAGGCCCTGAAGCTTTCTTT. Its translation is CSARSGPEAFF. The chain combines TRBV20-1 with TRBJ1-1; no definite D call. The CDR3 totals 11 residues. The germline V gene encodes CDR1 DFQATT and CDR2 SNEGSKA (reference sequence). Trimming cost V 2 bases and J 6 bases, with 7 bases left between them.